Listed below are T cell receptor beta chains from one sample, sequenced in a study of response to subunit inactivated influenza vaccine. TCRdb reprocessed the RT-PCR reads with MiXCR, giving one entry per CDR3 protein. The data contain fewer than 600,000 distinct CDR3 sequences, 7.2% of them singletons. The material sequenced was PBMCs from blood, taken less than 30 months after vaccination. The receptors shown here come from a man aged 45-69 years who received an inactivated influenza vaccine. The CDR3 runs from the conserved cysteine through the conserved F or W. The D gene is left open where the match is weak. Clone size is shown for a subset of rows, as once, few, many or a class of expanded clone.

cdr3_length,j_call,d_call,v_call,clone_size,cdr3_aa,cdr3_nt
13,TRBJ2-2,TRBD1,TRBV7-9,NA,CASSGDSTGELFF,TGTGCCAGCAGCGGGGACAGCACCGGGGAGCTGTTTTTT
13,TRBJ2-1,NA,TRBV7-9,many,CASSQDSRTGQFF,TGTGCCAGCAGCCAGGACAGCCGCACGGGGCAGTTCTTC
17,TRBJ2-7,TRBD1,TRBV24-1,NA,CATSGLTPGTGSYEQYF,TGTGCCACCAGTGGTCTCACACCCGGGACAGGGAGCTACGAGCAGTACTTC
16,TRBJ2-5,TRBD1,TRBV11-3,NA,CASSSGTGGFRETQYF,TGTGCCAGCAGCTCCGGGACAGGGGGCTTCAGAGAGACCCAGTACTTC
11,TRBJ1-2,NA,TRBV11-2,NA,CASSGGIGYTF,TGTGCCAGCAGCGGGGGGATCGGCTACACCTTC
14,TRBJ1-5,NA,TRBV6-2/TRBV6-3,few,CASSLNGIMEPQHF,TGTGCCAGCAGTCTCAACGGGATTATGGAGCCCCAGCATTTT
14,TRBJ1-2,NA,TRBV4-2,few,CASRGTGPNYGYTF,TGTGCCAGCAGGGGAACAGGGCCCAACTATGGCTACACCTTC
14,TRBJ1-2,TRBD1,TRBV5-1,many,CASSPGTGGVGYTF,TGCGCCAGCAGCCCCGGGACAGGGGGCGTCGGCTACACCTTC
16,TRBJ2-2,TRBD2,TRBV9,NA,CASSVAVTSRGGELFF,TGTGCCAGCAGCGTAGCCGTGACTAGCAGAGGCGGGGAGCTGTTTTTT
13,TRBJ1-5,NA,TRBV20-1,many,CSALRRDDQPQHF,TGCAGTGCTCTCCGCAGGGACGACCAGCCCCAGCATTTT
14,TRBJ2-7,TRBD1,TRBV5-1,few,CASSLDTGGYEQYF,TGCGCCAGCAGCTTGGACACAGGGGGCTACGAGCAGTACTTC
14,TRBJ1-5,NA,TRBV27,few,CASSLSSPGQPQHF,TGTGCCAGCAGTTTATCCTCCCCGGGGCAGCCCCAGCATTTT
16,TRBJ2-3,NA,TRBV25-1,NA,CASSESGRPSTDTQYF,TGTGCCAGCAGTGAATCTGGGCGGCCTAGCACAGATACGCAGTATTTT
15,TRBJ2-2,NA,TRBV6-5,few,CASSYSRWKAGELFF,TGTGCCAGCAGTTACTCGCGGTGGAAGGCCGGGGAGCTGTTTTTT
14,TRBJ1-6,NA,TRBV5-6,few,CASSLGQLKSPLHF,TGTGCCAGCAGCCTGGGACAACTTAAATCACCCCTCCACTTT
16,TRBJ2-1,NA,TRBV21-1,NA,CASSKGFKTLYNEQFF,TGTGCCAGCAGCAAAGGATTCAAGACTCTCTACAATGAGCAGTTCTTC
15,TRBJ2-3,TRBD2,TRBV27,NA,CASRGLAGSTDTQYF,TGTGCCAGCAGGGGACTAGCGGGAAGCACAGATACGCAGTATTTT
12,TRBJ1-5,NA,TRBV20-1,many,CSASWGNQPQHF,TGCAGTGCCAGTTGGGGCAATCAGCCCCAGCATTTT
14,TRBJ1-2,TRBD1,TRBV7-3,NA,CASSPTGGDYGYTF,TGTGCCAGCAGCCCAACAGGGGGCGACTATGGCTACACCTTC
17,TRBJ2-5,TRBD2,TRBV5-1,many,CASSPTSSGSGQETQYF,TGCGCCAGCAGCCCAACATCTAGCGGGAGCGGCCAAGAGACCCAGTACTTC
14,TRBJ1-1,TRBD1,TRBV10-3,NA,CAIRGTGGQGEAFF,TGTGCCATCAGGGGAACAGGGGGCCAAGGTGAAGCTTTCTTT
15,TRBJ1-3,NA,TRBV9,few,CASSLGQPTGNTIYF,TGTGCCAGCAGCTTAGGACAGCCCACTGGAAACACCATATATTTT
14,TRBJ1-4,NA,TRBV29-1,many,CSGTTNTGSGKLFF,TGCAGCGGAACCACCAACACAGGGTCCGGAAAACTGTTTTTT
15,TRBJ1-4,TRBD1,TRBV5-1,few,CASSFNRGLGEKLFF,TGCGCCAGCAGCTTTAACAGGGGGCTGGGTGAAAAACTGTTTTTT
14,TRBJ1-2,TRBD1,TRBV2,few,CASSGQGADGGYTF,TGTGCCAGCAGTGGACAGGGGGCTGACGGTGGCTACACCTTC
15,TRBJ2-2,NA,TRBV11-2,NA,CASSHPLQNTGELFF,TGTGCCAGCAGCCACCCCTTACAGAACACCGGGGAGCTGTTTTTT
14,TRBJ2-2,TRBD1,TRBV12-3/TRBV12-4,few,CASSTTGATGELFF,TGTGCCAGCAGCACGACAGGGGCCACCGGGGAGCTGTTTTTT
15,TRBJ2-7,NA,TRBV7-3,NA,CASSLSSNGPYEQYF,TGTGCCAGCAGCTTATCTAGCAACGGGCCCTACGAGCAGTACTTC
16,TRBJ2-3,NA,TRBV7-2,NA,CASSSSAGAREDTQYF,TGTGCCAGCAGCTCCTCGGCGGGGGCCCGGGAGGATACGCAGTATTTT
15,TRBJ1-5,TRBD1,TRBV7-2,few,CASSVKGQSNQPQHF,TGTGCCAGCAGCGTTAAGGGACAGAGCAATCAGCCCCAGCATTTT
12,TRBJ1-5,TRBD1,TRBV20-1,many,CSAQDRNQPQHF,TGCAGTGCCCAGGACAGGAATCAGCCCCAGCATTTT
9,TRBJ2-1,NA,TRBV9,few,CASINEQFF,TGTGCCAGCATAAATGAGCAGTTCTTC
17,TRBJ1-5,TRBD1,TRBV6-4,many,CASTPRQGSYPDQPQHF,TGTGCCAGCACCCCTAGACAGGGGTCATATCCAGATCAGCCCCAGCATTTT
16,TRBJ2-3,NA,TRBV20-1,few,CSATPGPRGDTDTQYF,TGCAGTGCTACACCGGGCCCCCGTGGAGACACAGATACGCAGTATTTT
17,TRBJ2-1,TRBD2,TRBV20-1,few,CSARSPTSGGSYNEQFF,TGCAGTGCTAGATCCCCGACTAGCGGGGGTTCTTACAATGAGCAGTTCTTC
14,TRBJ2-2,TRBD2,TRBV20-1,NA,CSASSGSVTGELFF,TGCAGTGCGAGTAGCGGGAGTGTCACCGGGGAGCTGTTTTTT
14,TRBJ2-7,NA,TRBV3-1,few,CASSTDNLPYEQYF,TGTGCCAGCAGCACGGACAACCTGCCCTACGAGCAGTACTTC
14,TRBJ2-7,TRBD2,TRBV7-9,NA,CASSLSGSFHEQYF,TGTGCCAGCAGTCTTAGCGGGAGTTTCCACGAGCAGTACTTC
13,TRBJ1-4,NA,TRBV5-5,NA,CASSFPTNEKLFF,TGTGCCAGCAGCTTTCCAACTAATGAAAAACTGTTTTTT
14,TRBJ2-3,TRBD1,TRBV6-1,few,CASKGQGLTDTQYF,TGTGCCAGCAAGGGACAGGGGTTAACAGATACGCAGTATTTT
15,TRBJ1-5,NA,TRBV5-1,few,CASSFGGALGQPQHF,TGCGCCAGCAGCTTTGGAGGGGCCCTTGGGCAGCCCCAGCATTTT
15,TRBJ1-6,TRBD1,TRBV7-2,NA,CASSARTGQNSPLHF,TGTGCCAGCAGCGCGCGGACAGGGCAAAATTCACCCCTCCACTTT
15,TRBJ2-2,TRBD1,TRBV5-5,many,CASSRGTGVSGELFF,TGTGCCAGCAGCCGTGGGACAGGGGTTTCCGGGGAGCTGTTTTTT
13,TRBJ2-3,NA,TRBV7-3,NA,CASSLTKADTQYF,TGTGCCAGCAGCTTAACCAAGGCAGATACGCAGTATTTT
12,TRBJ2-7,NA,TRBV5-1,few,CASSGSLYEQYF,TGCGCCAGCAGCGGCAGCTTATACGAGCAGTACTTC
16,TRBJ2-1,NA,TRBV4-1,few,CASSLRVLSSYNEQFF,TGCGCCAGCAGCCTTCGGGTTTTGAGCTCCTACAATGAGCAGTTCTTC
13,TRBJ2-1,TRBD2,TRBV2,few,CASSVGLAGDKFF,TGTGCCAGCAGTGTAGGGCTAGCGGGGGATAAGTTCTTC
12,TRBJ2-2,NA,TRBV6-6,few,CATATGVWELFF,TGTGCCACCGCAACTGGGGTTTGGGAGCTGTTTTTT
13,TRBJ2-7,NA,TRBV12-3/TRBV12-4,few,CASSFLAGPEQYF,TGTGCCAGCAGTTTCCTGGCCGGTCCCGAGCAGTACTTC
13,TRBJ2-7,NA,TRBV27,few,CASSWSFGYEQYF,TGTGCCAGCAGTTGGAGTTTCGGCTACGAGCAGTACTTC
13,TRBJ2-7,TRBD2,TRBV6-6,many,CATAEGLASEQYF,TGTGCCACCGCCGAGGGACTAGCGAGCGAGCAGTACTTC
15,TRBJ2-7,TRBD2,TRBV14,NA,CASSQVAGSSYEQYF,TGTGCCAGCAGCCAAGTAGCGGGGAGCTCCTACGAGCAGTACTTC
15,TRBJ2-1,TRBD1,TRBV12-3/TRBV12-4,few,CASSLWDSSYNEQFF,TGTGCCAGCAGCCTATGGGACAGCTCCTACAATGAGCAGTTCTTC
12,TRBJ2-5,NA,TRBV5-1,few,CASSAGEETQYF,TGCGCCAGCAGCGCAGGGGAAGAGACCCAGTACTTC
13,TRBJ1-5,NA,TRBV20-1,NA,CSARQGVFQPQHF,TGCAGTGCTAGACAGGGAGTTTTTCAGCCCCAGCATTTT